The TCR beta chain under discussion was sequenced for a study of regulatory T cells in long-lasting Graves disease. Overall study context: It was over 5 years of antithyroid drugs, with positive TSH receptor antibodies, that meant persistent Graves' disease. Findings of the study overall: Possibly, too few samples lowered accuracy.

Through Arm-PCR of CDR3 regions and iRepertoire HTBI primers, TCR beta libraries were built. TCRdb processed the multiplex PCR reads anew with MiXCR; each CDR3 protein has one entry. The repertoire holds 430,000 or so distinct CDR3 sequences, with about 21% as singletons. This clonotype was recorded only once. The antigen is unknown. The V end was cut by 0 bases, the J end by 1 base, with 7 bases between. Germline V gene data show CDR1 as SGDLS and CDR2 as YYNGEE. The CDR3 contains 14 residues. As to time point: persistent/refractory GD, antithyroid drugs over 5 years with positive TRAb. Extracted PBMC RNA gave rise to the TCR library.

The chain uses TRBV9 and TRBJ1-2; D gene uncertain. The starting material was peripheral blood mononuclear cells (PBMCs), obtained when the disease was refractory, from a patient treated with antithyroid drugs. The TCR was taken from a female donor with Graves disease. Written as DNA, the CDR3 is TGTGCCAGCAGCGTAGGTCCAGATAACTATGGCTACACCTTC. Its protein product is CASSVGPDNYGYTF. Full variable domain (remainder filled in from reference TRBV9 and TRBJ1-2): DSGVTQTPKHLITATGQRVTLRCSPRSGDLSVYWYQQSLDQGLQFLIQYYNGEERAKGNILERFSAQQFPDLHSELNLSSLELGDSALYFCASSVGPDNYGYTFGSGTRLTVV.